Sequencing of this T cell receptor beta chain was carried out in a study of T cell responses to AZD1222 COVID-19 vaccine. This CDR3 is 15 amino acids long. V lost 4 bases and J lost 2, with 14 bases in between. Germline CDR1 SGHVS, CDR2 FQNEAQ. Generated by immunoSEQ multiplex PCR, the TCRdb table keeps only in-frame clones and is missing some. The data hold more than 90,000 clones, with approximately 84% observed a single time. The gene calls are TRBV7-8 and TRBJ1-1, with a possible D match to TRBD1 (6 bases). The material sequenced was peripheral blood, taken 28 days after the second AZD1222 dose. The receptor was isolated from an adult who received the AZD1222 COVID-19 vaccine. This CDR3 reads CASSYRDTSNTEAFF. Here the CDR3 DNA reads TGTGCCAGCAGCTACCGGGACACTAGTAACACTGAAGCTTTCTTT.